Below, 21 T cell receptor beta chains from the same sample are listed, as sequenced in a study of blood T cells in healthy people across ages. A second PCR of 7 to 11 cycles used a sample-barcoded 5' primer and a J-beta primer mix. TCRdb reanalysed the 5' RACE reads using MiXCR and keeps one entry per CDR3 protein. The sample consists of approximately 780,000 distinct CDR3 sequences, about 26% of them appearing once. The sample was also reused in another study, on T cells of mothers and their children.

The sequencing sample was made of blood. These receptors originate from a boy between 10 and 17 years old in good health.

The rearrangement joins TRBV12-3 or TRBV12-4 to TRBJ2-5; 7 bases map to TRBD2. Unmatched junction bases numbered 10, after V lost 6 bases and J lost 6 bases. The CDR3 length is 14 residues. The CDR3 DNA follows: TGTGCCAGCAGGCCGGGGGGAGCCGGGAAGACCCAGTACTTC. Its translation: CASRPGGAGKTQYF.

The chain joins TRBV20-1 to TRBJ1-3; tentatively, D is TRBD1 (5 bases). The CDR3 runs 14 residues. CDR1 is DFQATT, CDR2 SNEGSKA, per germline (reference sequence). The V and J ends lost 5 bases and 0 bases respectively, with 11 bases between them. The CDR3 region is CSAVDSTSGNTIYF. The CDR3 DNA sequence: TGCAGTGCTGTTGACAGCACCTCTGGAAACACCATATATTTT.

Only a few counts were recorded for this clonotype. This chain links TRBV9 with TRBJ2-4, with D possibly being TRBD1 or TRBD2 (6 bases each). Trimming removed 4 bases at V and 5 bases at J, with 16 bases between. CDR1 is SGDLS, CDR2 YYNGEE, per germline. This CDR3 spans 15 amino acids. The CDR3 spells CASSSTGAWENIQYF. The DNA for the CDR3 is TGTGCCAGCAGCTCCACGGGGGCCTGGGAAAACATTCAGTACTTC.

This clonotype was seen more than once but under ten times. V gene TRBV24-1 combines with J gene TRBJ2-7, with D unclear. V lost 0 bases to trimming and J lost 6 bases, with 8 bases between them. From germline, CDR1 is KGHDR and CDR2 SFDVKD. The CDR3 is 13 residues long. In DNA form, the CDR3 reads TGTGCCACCAGTGATTTGAAGTCTGCCGAGCAGTACTTC. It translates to CATSDLKSAEQYF.

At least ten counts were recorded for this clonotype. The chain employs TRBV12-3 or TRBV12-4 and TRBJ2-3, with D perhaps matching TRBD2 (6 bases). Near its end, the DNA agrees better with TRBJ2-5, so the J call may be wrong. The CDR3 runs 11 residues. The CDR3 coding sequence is TGTGCCAGCAGTACGCGGGATACCCAGTACTTC. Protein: CASSTRDTQYF.

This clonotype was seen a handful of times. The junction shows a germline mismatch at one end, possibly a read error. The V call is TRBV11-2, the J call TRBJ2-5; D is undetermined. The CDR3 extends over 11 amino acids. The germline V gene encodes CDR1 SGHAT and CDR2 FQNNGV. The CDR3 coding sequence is TGTGCCAGCAGCTTCATCGCCGACTTGTTCTTC. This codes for CASSFIADLFF.

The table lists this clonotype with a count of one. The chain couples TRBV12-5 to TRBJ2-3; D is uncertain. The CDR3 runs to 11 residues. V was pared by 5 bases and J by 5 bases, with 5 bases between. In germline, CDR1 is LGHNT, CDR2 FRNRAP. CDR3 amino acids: CASGAIDTQYF. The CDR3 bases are TGTGCTAGTGGTGCAATAGATACGCAGTATTTT.

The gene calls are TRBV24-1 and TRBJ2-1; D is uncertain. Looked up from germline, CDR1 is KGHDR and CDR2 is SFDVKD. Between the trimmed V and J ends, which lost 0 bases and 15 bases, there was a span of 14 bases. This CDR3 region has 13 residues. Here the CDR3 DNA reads TGTGCCACCAGTGATTTGACGGGCGGTGGTCTGTTCTTC. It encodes CATSDLTGGGLFF.

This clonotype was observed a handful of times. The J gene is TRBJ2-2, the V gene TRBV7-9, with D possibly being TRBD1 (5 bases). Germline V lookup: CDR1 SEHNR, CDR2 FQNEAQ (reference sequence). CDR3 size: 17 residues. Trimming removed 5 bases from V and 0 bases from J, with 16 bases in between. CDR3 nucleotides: TGTGCCAGCAGCCCCACAGGACGCCTTACGAACACCGGGGAGCTGTTTTTT. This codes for CASSPTGRLTNTGELFF.

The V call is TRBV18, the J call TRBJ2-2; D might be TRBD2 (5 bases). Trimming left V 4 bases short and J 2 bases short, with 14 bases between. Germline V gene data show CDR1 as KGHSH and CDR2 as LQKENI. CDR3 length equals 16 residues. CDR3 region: CASSLYLGLNTGELFF. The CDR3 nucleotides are TGTGCCAGCTCACTTTATCTTGGACTTAACACCGGGGAGCTGTTTTTT.

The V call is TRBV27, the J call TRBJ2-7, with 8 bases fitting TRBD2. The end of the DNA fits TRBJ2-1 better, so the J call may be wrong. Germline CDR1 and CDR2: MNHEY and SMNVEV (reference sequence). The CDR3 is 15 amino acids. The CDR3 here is CASSLWLAGSNEQFF. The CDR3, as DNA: TGTGCCAGCAGTTTATGGCTAGCGGGCTCCAATGAGCAGTTCTTC.

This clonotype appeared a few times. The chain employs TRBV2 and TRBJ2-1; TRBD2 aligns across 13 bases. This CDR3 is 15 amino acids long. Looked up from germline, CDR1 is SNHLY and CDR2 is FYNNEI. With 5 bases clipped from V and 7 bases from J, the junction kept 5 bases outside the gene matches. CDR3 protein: CASSRTSGGGNEQFF. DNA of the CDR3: TGTGCCAGCAGTAGGACTAGCGGGGGCGGGAATGAGCAGTTCTTC. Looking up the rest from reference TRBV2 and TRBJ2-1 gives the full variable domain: EPEVTQTPSHQVTQMGQEVILRCVPISNHLYFYWYRQILGQKVEFLVSFYNNEISEKSEIFDDQFSVERPDGSNFTLKIRSTKLEDSAMYFCASSRTSGGGNEQFFGPGTRLTVL.

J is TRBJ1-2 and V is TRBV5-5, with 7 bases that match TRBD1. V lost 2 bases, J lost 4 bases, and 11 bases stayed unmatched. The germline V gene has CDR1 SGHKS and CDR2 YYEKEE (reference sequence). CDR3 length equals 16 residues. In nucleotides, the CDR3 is TGTGCCAGCAGCTTAACCCGACAGGGCGGTATCTATGGCTACACCTTC. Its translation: CASSLTRQGGIYGYTF.

DNA for the CDR3: TGTGCCAGTAAAAATTCCCACGGGACCCAGTACTTC. Encoded protein: CASKNSHGTQYF. V usage is TRBV19 and J usage is TRBJ2-5; D call uncertain. The length of the CDR3 is 12 residues. Trimming shortened V by 7 bases and J by 7 bases, and 13 bases separated the two germline ends. Per the germline V gene, CDR1 is LNHDA and CDR2 is SQIVND (reference sequence).

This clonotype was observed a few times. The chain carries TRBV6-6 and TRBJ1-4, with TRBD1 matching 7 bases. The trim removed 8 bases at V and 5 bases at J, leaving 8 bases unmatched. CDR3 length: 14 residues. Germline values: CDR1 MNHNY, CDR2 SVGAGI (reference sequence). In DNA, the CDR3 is TGTGCCAGCGGGGGACAGAGCTTAAATGAAAAACTGTTTTTT. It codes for CASGGQSLNEKLFF.

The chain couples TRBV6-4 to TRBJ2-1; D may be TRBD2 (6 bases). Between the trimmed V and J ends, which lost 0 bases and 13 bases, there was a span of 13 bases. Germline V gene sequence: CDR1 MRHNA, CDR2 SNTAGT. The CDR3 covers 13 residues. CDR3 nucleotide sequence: TGTGCCAGCAGTGACTCGTCGGGGACTTTACAGTTCTTC. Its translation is CASSDSSGTLQFF.

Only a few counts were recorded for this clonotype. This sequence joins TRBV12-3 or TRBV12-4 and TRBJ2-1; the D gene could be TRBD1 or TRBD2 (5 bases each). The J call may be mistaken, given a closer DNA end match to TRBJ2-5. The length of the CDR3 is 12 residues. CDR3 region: CASTLGEETQYF. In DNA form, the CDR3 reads TGTGCCAGCACCCTGGGGGAAGAGACCCAGTACTTC.

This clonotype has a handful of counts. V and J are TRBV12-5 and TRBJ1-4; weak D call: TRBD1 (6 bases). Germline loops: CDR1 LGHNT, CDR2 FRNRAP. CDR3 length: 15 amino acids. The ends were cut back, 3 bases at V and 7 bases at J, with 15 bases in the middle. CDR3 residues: CASGLLGTTSEKLFF. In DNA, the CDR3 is TGTGCTAGTGGTTTACTTGGGACAACGAGTGAAAAACTGTTTTTT. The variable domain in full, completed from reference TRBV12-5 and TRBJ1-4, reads DARVTQTPRHKVTEMGQEVTMRCQPILGHNTVFWYRQTMMQGLELLAYFRNRAPLDDSGMPKDRFSAEMPDATLATLKIQPSEPRDSAVYFCASGLLGTTSEKLFFGSGTQLSVL.

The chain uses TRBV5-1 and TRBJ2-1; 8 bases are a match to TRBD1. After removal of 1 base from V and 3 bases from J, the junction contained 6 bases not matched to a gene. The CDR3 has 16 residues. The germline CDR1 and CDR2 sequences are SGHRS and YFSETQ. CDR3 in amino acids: CASSLLEQGDYNEQFF. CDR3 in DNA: TGCGCCAGCAGCTTGCTTGAACAGGGGGACTACAATGAGCAGTTCTTC. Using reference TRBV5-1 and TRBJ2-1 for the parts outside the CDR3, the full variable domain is KAGVTQTPRYLIKTRGQQVTLSCSPISGHRSVSWYQQTPGQGLQFLFEYFSETQRNKGNFPGRFSGRQFSNSRSEMNVSTLELGDSALYLCASSLLEQGDYNEQFFGPGTRLTVL.

The CDR3 protein is CASSSGTSGGSTDTQYF. CDR3 in DNA: TGCGCCAGCAGCTCCGGGACTAGCGGGGGATCCACAGATACGCAGTATTTT. This sequence joins TRBV5-1 and TRBJ2-3; TRBD2 aligns across 14 bases. V was pared by 3 bases and J by 2 bases, with 5 bases of the junction left unmatched. Germline CDR1 and CDR2: SGHRS and YFSETQ. The CDR3 length is 17 residues.

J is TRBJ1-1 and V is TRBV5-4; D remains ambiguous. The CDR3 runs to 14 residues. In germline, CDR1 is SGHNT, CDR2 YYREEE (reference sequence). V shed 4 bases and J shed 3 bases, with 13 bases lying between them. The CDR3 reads CASSPQGGDTEAFF. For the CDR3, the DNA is TGTGCCAGCAGCCCCCAAGGAGGCGACACTGAAGCTTTCTTT.